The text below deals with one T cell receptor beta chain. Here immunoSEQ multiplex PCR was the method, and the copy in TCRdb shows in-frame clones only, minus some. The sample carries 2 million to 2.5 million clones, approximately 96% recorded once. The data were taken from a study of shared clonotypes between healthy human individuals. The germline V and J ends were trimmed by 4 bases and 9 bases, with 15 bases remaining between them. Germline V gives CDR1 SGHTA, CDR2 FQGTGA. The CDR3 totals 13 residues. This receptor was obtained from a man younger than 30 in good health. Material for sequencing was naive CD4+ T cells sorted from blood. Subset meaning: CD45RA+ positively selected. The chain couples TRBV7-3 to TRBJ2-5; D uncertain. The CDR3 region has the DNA TGTGCCAGCAGCTCGGAACCCCGACGGGCCCAGTACTTC. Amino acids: CASSSEPRRAQYF.